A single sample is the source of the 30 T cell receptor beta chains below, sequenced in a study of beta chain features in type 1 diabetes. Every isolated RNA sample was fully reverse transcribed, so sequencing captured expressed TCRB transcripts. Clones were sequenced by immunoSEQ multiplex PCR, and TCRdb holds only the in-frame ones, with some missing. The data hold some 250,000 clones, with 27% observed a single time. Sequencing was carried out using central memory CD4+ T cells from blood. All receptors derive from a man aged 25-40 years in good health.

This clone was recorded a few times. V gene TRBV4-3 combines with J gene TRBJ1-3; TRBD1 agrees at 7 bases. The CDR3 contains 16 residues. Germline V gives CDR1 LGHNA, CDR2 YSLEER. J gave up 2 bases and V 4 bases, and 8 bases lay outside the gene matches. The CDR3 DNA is TGCGCCAGCAGCCTTTACCCGACAGGGCCTGGAAACACCATATATTTT. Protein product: CASSLYPTGPGNTIYF.

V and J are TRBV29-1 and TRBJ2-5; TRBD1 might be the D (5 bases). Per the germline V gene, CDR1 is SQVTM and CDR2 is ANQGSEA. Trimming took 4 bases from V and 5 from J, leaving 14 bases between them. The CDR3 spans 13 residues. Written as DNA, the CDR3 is TGCAGCGTTGGACAGACAGCCACGGAGACCCAGTACTTC. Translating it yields CSVGQTATETQYF.

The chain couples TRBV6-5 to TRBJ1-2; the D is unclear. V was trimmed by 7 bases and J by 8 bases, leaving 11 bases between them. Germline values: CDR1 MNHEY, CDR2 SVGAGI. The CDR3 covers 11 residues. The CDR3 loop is CASNGPRGYTF. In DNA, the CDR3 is TGTGCCAGCAATGGGCCCCGGGGCTACACCTTC.

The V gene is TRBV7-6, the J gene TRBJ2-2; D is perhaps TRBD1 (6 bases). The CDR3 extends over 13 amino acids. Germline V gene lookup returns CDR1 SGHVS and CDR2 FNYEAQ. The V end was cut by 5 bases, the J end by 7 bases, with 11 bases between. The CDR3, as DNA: TGTGCCAGCAGCCCGCGACAGGACGGGGAGCTGTTTTTT. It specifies CASSPRQDGELFF.

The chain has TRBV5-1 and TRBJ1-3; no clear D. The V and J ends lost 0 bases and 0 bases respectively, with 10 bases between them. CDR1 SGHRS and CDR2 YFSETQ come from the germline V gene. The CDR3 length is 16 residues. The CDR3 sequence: CASSLAGRISGNTIYF. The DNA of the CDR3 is TGCGCCAGCAGCTTGGCAGGACGCATCTCTGGAAACACCATATATTTT.

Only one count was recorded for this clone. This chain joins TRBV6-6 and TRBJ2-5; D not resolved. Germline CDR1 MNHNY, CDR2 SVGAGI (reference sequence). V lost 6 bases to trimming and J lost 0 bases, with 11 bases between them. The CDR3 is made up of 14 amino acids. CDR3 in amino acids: CASRVRMYQETQYF. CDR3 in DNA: TGTGCCAGCAGGGTACGGATGTACCAAGAGACCCAGTACTTC.

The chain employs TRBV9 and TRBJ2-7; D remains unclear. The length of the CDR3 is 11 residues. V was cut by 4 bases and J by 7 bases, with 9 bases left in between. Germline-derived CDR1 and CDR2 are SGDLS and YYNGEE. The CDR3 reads CASSMSGEQYF. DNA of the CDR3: TGTGCCAGCAGCATGTCCGGGGAGCAGTACTTC.

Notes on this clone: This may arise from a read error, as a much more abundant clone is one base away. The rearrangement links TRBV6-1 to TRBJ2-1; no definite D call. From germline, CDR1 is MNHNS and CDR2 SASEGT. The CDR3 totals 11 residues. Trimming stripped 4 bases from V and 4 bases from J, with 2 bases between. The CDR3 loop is CASSVYNEQFF. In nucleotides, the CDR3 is TGTGCCAGCAGTGTTTACAATGAGCAGTTCTTC.

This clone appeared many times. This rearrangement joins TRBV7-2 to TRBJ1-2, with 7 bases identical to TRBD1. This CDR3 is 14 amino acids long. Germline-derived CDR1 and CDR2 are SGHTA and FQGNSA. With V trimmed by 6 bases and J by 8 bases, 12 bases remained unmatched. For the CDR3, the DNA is TGTGCCAGCAGTTTCAGGGGGGCGCGGGAGGGCTACACCTTC. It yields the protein CASSFRGAREGYTF.

As DNA, the CDR3 is TGTGCCAGCCAAGGGGGACAGGGGCCCAATCAGCCCCAGCATTTT. Residues: CASQGGQGPNQPQHF. V usage is TRBV2 and J usage is TRBJ1-5; TRBD1 agrees at 10 bases. Germline CDR1 reads SNHLY; CDR2 reads FYNNEI. Trimming cost V 8 bases and J 3 bases; bases outside gene matches: 7. The CDR3 consists of 15 residues.

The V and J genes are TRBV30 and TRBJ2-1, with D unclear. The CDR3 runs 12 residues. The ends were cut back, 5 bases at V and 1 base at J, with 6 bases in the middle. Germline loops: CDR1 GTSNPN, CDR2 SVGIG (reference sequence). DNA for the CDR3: TGTGCCTGGGGCTTTTCCTACAATGAGCAGTTCTTC. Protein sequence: CAWGFSYNEQFF.

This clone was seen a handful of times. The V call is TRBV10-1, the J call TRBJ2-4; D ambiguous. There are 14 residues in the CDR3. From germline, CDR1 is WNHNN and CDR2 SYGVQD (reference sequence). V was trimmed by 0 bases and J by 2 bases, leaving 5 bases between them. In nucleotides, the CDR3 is TGCGCCAGCAGTGAGTCGTATTCCAAAAACATTCAGTACTTC. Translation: CASSESYSKNIQYF.

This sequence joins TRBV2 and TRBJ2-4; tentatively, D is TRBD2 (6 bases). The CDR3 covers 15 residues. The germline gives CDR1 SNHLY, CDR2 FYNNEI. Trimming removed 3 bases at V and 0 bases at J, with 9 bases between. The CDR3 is CASSEEGLAKNIQYF. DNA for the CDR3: TGTGCCAGCAGTGAGGAGGGTCTAGCCAAAAACATTCAGTACTTC.

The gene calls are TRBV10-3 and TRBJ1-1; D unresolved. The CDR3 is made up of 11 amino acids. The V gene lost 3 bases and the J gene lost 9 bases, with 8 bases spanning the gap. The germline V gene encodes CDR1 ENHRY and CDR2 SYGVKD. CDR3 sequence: CAISEGAQAFF. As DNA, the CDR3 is TGTGCCATCAGTGAAGGTGCTCAAGCTTTCTTT.

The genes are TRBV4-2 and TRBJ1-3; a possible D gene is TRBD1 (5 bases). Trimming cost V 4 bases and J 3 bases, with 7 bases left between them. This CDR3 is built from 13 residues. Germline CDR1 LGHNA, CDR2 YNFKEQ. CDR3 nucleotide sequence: TGTGCCAGCAGCCCGGGGGGTGGAAACACCATATATTTT. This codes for CASSPGGGNTIYF.

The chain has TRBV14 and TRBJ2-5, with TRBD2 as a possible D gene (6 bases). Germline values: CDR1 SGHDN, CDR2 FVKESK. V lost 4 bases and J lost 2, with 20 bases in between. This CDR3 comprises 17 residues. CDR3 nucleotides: TGTGCCAGCAGCCCGCGGAGGGCCAGTCTTGGGCAAGAGACCCAGTACTTC. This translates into CASSPRRASLGQETQYF.

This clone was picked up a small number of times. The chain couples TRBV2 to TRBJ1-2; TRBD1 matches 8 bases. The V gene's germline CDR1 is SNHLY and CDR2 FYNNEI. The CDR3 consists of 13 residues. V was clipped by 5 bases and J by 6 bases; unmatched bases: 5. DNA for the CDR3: TGTGCCAGCAGTTTGGACAGGGTTGATGGCTACACCTTC. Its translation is CASSLDRVDGYTF.

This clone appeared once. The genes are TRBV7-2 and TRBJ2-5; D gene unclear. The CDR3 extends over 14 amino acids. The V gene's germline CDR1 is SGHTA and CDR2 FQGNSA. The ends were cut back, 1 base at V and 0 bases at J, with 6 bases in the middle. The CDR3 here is CASSLGLHQETQYF. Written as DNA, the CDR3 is TGTGCCAGCAGCTTAGGGCTACACCAAGAGACCCAGTACTTC.

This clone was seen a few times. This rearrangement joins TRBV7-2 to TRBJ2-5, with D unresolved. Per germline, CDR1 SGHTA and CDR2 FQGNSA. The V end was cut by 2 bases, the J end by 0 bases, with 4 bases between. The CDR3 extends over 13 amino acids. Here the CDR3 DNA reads TGTGCCAGCAGCTTAAGGAACCAAGAGACCCAGTACTTC. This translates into CASSLRNQETQYF.

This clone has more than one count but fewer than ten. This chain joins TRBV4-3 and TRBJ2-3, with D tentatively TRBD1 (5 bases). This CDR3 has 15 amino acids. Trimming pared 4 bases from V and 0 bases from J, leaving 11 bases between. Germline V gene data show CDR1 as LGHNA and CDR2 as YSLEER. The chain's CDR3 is CASSLSRASTDTQYF. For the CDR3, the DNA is TGCGCCAGCAGCCTTTCCAGGGCAAGCACAGATACGCAGTATTTT.

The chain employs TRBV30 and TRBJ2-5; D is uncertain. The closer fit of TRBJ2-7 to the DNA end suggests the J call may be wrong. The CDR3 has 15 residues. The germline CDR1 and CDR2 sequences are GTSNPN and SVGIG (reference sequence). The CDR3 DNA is TGTGCCTGGAGTACTCCCACCCTCTTGGCCTACGAGCAGTACTTC. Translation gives CAWSTPTLLAYEQYF.

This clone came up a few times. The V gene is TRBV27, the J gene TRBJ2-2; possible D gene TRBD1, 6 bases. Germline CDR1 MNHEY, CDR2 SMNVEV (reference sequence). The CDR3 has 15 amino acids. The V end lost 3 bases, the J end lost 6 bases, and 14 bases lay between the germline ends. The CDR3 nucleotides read TGTGCCAGCAGTTTTTTGTCAGGGGATGCCGGGGAGCTGTTTTTT. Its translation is CASSFLSGDAGELFF.

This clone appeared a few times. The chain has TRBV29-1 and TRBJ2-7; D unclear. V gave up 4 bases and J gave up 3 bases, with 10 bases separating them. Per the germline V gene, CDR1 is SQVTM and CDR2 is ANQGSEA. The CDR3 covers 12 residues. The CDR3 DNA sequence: TGCAGCGTTGTCGACGGTCACTACGAGCAGTACTTC. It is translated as CSVVDGHYEQYF.

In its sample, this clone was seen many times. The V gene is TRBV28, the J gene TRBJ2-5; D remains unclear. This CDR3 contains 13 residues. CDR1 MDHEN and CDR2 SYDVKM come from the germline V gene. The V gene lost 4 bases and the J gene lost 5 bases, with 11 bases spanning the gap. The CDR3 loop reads CASSSPNSETQYF. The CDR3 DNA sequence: TGTGCCAGCAGTTCCCCCAACTCGGAGACCCAGTACTTC.

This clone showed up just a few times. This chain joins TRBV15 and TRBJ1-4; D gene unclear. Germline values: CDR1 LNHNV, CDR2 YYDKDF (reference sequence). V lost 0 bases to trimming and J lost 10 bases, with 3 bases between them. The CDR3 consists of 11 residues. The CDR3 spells CATSRDGKLFF. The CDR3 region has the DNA TGTGCCACCAGCAGAGATGGAAAACTGTTTTTT.

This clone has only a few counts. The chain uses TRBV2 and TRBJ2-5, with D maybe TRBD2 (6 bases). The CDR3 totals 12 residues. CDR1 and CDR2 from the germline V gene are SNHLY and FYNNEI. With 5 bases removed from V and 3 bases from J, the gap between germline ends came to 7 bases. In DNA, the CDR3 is TGTGCCAGCAGTACGGGAGAAGAGACCCAGTACTTC. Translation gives CASSTGEETQYF.

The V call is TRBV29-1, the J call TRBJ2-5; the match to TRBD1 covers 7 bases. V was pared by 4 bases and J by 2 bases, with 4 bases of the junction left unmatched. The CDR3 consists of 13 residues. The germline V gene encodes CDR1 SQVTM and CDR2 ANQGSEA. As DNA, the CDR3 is TGCAGCGTTGGGGACAGACAACAAGAGACCCAGTACTTC. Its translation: CSVGDRQQETQYF. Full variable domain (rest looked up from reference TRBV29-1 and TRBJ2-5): SAVISQKPSRDICQRGTSLTIQCQVDSQVTMMFWYRQQPGQSLTLIATANQGSEATYESGFVIDKFPISRPNLTFSTLTVSNMSPEDSSIYLCSVGDRQQETQYFGPGTRLLVL.

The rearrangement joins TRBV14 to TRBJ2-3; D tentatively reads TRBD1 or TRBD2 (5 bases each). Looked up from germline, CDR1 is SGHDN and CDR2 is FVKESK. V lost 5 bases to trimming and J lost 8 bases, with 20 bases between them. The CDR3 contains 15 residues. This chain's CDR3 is CASSYSGTEAVTQYF. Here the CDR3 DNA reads TGTGCCAGCAGCTACTCCGGGACCGAGGCTGTTACGCAGTATTTT.

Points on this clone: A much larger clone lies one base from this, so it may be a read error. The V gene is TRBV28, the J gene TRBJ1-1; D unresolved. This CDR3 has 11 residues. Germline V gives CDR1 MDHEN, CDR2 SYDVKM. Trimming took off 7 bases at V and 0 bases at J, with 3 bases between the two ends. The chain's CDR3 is CASTLNTEAFF. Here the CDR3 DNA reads TGTGCCAGCACCTTGAACACTGAAGCTTTCTTT.

The CDR3 is CASSPHDREGQYF. In nucleotides, the CDR3 is TGCGCCAGCAGTCCCCACGACAGGGAAGGGCAGTACTTC. The V and J genes are TRBV23-1 and TRBJ2-7, with 7 bases identical to TRBD1. TRBV23-1 is an open reading frame whose function is uncertain. The CDR3 spans 13 residues. The V segment lost 4 bases and the J segment 9 bases; nucleotides outside the gene matches: 9.